The 3 T cell receptor beta chains below all came from one sample that was sequenced in a study of radiotherapy plus CTLA-4 blockade in lung cancer. Repertoires were generated with immunoSEQ multiplex PCR, while TCRdb's copy carries only in-frame clones and drops some. The sample lists about 100,000 clones; about four fifths were seen once. The sequencing used peripheral blood, collected from a patient treated with radiotherapy plus ipilimumab. Source of these receptors: a human donor with non-small cell lung cancer who had stable disease on radiotherapy plus ipilimumab.

The chain combines TRBV7-8 with TRBJ2-1; either TRBD1 or TRBD2 may supply D (5 bases each). CDR1 is SGHVS, CDR2 FQNEAQ, per germline. Trimming took 4 bases from V and 1 from J, leaving 20 bases between them. The CDR3 runs to 18 residues. The CDR3 DNA reads TGTGCCAGCAGCTCCAGAGGGGCGCTAGTTAGGTCCTACAATGAGCAGTTCTTC. Translation: CASSSRGALVRSYNEQFF. Based on the CDR3 plus reference TRBV7-8 and TRBJ2-1, the full variable domain is GAGVSQSPRYKVAKRGQDVALRCDPISGHVSLFWYQQALGQGPEFLTYFQNEAQLDKSGLPSDRFFAERPEGSVSTLKIQRTQQEDSAVYLCASSSRGALVRSYNEQFFGPGTRLTVL.

This clone was counted between two and nine times. The chain joins TRBV7-2 to TRBJ1-5; 7 bases map to TRBD1. The J segment lost 1 base and the V segment lost 5 bases, leaving 5 bases of the junction unmatched. CDR1 is SGHTA, CDR2 FQGNSA, per germline. The CDR3 loop spans 15 amino acids. CDR3 nucleotide sequence: TGTGCCAGCAGCGTAACAGGGGTGAGCAATCAGCCCCAGCATTTT. It encodes CASSVTGVSNQPQHF.

The chain employs TRBV5-4 and TRBJ1-2, with D perhaps matching TRBD1 (6 bases). V lost 0 bases, J lost 8 bases, and 17 bases lay in between. This CDR3 has 15 amino acids. Looked up from germline, CDR1 is SGHNT and CDR2 is YYREEE (reference sequence). This CDR3 is CASSLAGGLGKGYTF. In DNA, the CDR3 is TGTGCCAGCAGCTTGGCCGGGGGGCTGGGTAAAGGCTACACCTTC.